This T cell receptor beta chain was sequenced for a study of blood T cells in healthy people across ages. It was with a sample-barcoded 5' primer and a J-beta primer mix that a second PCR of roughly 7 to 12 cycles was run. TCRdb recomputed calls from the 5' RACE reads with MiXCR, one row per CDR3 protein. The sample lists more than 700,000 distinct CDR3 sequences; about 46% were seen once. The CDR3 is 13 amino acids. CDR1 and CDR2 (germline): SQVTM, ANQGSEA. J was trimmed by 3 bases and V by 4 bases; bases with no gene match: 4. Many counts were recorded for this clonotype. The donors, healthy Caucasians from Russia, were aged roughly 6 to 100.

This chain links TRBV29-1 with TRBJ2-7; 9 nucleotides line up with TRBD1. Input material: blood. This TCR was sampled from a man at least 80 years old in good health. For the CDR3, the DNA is TGCAGCGTTGGGACAGGGGCCCTCTACGAGCAGTACTTC. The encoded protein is CSVGTGALYEQYF.